The 30 T cell receptor beta chains reported below all come from one sample, sequenced in a study of cytomegalovirus exposure and HLA in healthy donors. The method was immunoSEQ multiplex PCR; TCRdb's version includes in-frame clones alone and lacks a portion of them. The sample has roughly 70,000 clones, roughly 96% seen once. Material: PBMCs. All receptors derive from a man aged 18 to 35 in good health and CMV-seronegative.

The V and J genes are TRBV19 and TRBJ1-3; D gene unclear. The CDR3 has 14 residues. Per the germline V gene, CDR1 is LNHDA and CDR2 is SQIVND (reference sequence). V lost 3 bases and J lost 0, with 6 bases in between. The CDR3 coding sequence is TGTGCCAGTAGTATTCACAACTCTGGAAACACCATATATTTT. It encodes CASSIHNSGNTIYF.

This chain joins TRBV7-6 and TRBJ1-5, with 8 bases matching TRBD1. CDR1 is SGHVS, CDR2 FNYEAQ, per germline. CDR3 length: 14 residues. V was pared by 0 bases and J by 7 bases, with 2 bases of the junction left unmatched. This chain's CDR3 is CASSLASGGQPQHF. The CDR3 DNA reads as TGTGCCAGCAGCTTAGCCTCAGGGGGCCAGCCCCAGCATTTT. Using reference TRBV7-6 and TRBJ1-5 for the parts outside the CDR3, the full variable domain is GAGVSQSPRYKVTKRGQDVALRCDPISGHVSLYWYRQALGQGPEFLTYFNYEAQQDKSGLPNDRFSAERPEGSISTLTIQRTEQRDSAMYRCASSLASGGQPQHFGDGTRLSIL.

This clone was seen only once. The V call is TRBV7-6, the J call TRBJ1-1; 9 nucleotides line up with TRBD1. Trimming removed 5 bases from V and 7 bases from J; junction bases left unmatched: 11. The CDR3 consists of 15 residues. Germline lookup yields CDR1 SGHVS and CDR2 FNYEAQ. DNA for the CDR3: TGTGCCAGCAGCCGGGGACAGGGAGTGGCTGGTGAAGCTTTCTTT. This gives the protein CASSRGQGVAGEAFF.

In this sample, this clone turned up once. The chain joins TRBV9 to TRBJ1-2, with 8 bases lining up with TRBD1. Germline CDR1 SGDLS, CDR2 YYNGEE. This CDR3 comprises 14 residues. Trimming at V came to 2 bases and at J to 4 bases, leaving 4 bases not matched to a gene. CDR3 sequence (DNA): TGTGCCAGCAGCGTCGGACAGGGTTCCTATGGCTACACCTTC. Encoded protein: CASSVGQGSYGYTF.

The gene calls are TRBV4-1 and TRBJ1-4; 8 nucleotides line up with TRBD1. The CDR3 is made up of 15 amino acids. Per the germline V gene, CDR1 is MGHRA and CDR2 is YSYEKL. Trimming removed 2 bases from V and 7 bases from J; junction bases left unmatched: 6. CDR3 DNA: TGCGCCAGCAGCCAACCCGGACAGGGACTTGAAAAACTGTTTTTT. Its translation: CASSQPGQGLEKLFF.

The rearrangement joins TRBV5-4 to TRBJ2-5; 7 bases align to TRBD1. The CDR3 sequence is 16 residues long. Germline CDR1 reads SGHNT; CDR2 reads YYREEE (reference sequence). V shed 0 bases, J shed 9 bases, and the junction held 14 bases outside the gene matches. The CDR3 coding sequence is TGTGCCAGCAGCTTGGATGCGACAGGGAACAAGTGGGCCCAGTACTTC. Protein: CASSLDATGNKWAQYF.

The chain couples TRBV27 to TRBJ2-1; 7 bases line up with TRBD2. Trimming took 4 bases from V and 9 from J; bases not matched to a gene: 6. From germline, CDR1 is MNHEY and CDR2 SMNVEV (reference sequence). This CDR3 comprises 13 residues. In nucleotides, the CDR3 is TGTGCCAGCAGTTCCATAGGGACTATTGAGCAGTTCTTC. It encodes CASSSIGTIEQFF.

This sequence joins TRBV2 and TRBJ1-4; D is perhaps TRBD1 (5 bases). The germline V gene encodes CDR1 SNHLY and CDR2 FYNNEI. The V end was cut by 5 bases, the J end by 7 bases, with 14 bases between. The CDR3 is 14 amino acids. The CDR3 DNA follows: TGTGCCAGCAGTAGCCTTGTCACAGGTGAAAAACTGTTTTTT. This gives the protein CASSSLVTGEKLFF. The full variable domain, completed using reference TRBV2 and TRBJ1-4, is EPEVTQTPSHQVTQMGQEVILRCVPISNHLYFYWYRQILGQKVEFLVSFYNNEISEKSEIFDDQFSVERPDGSNFTLKIRSTKLEDSAMYFCASSSLVTGEKLFFGSGTQLSVL.

The gene calls are TRBV2 and TRBJ2-2; a weak D match, TRBD1 (7 bases). CDR3 length equals 14 residues. The V gene's germline CDR1 is SNHLY and CDR2 FYNNEI. The germline V and J ends were trimmed by 5 bases and 3 bases, with 10 bases remaining between them. The CDR3 protein is CASSTRGDTGELFF. The CDR3 region has the DNA TGTGCCAGCAGTACCAGGGGGGACACCGGGGAGCTGTTTTTT.

J is TRBJ1-1 and V is TRBV18, with 9 bases matching TRBD1. The V gene's germline CDR1 is KGHSH and CDR2 LQKENI. J lost 7 bases, V lost 4 bases, and 7 bases had no gene match. The CDR3 has 14 residues. The CDR3 loop reads CASSLVRTGDEAFF. The CDR3 coding sequence is TGTGCCAGCTCACTCGTCCGGACAGGGGATGAAGCTTTCTTT.

This clone was seen just once. The chain employs TRBV6-1 and TRBJ2-2, with D uncertain. V was trimmed by 1 base and J by 0 bases, leaving 9 bases between them. CDR1 is MNHNS and CDR2 is SASEGT in the germline V gene. This CDR3 spans 16 amino acids. The CDR3 region is CASSEGKRSNTGELFF. The DNA for the CDR3 is TGTGCCAGCAGTGAAGGCAAACGGTCGAACACCGGGGAGCTGTTTTTT.

The chain combines TRBV5-1 with TRBJ2-5, with D unresolved. The CDR3 totals 14 residues. Germline loops: CDR1 SGHRS, CDR2 YFSETQ. V was shortened by 0 bases and J by 5 bases, with 11 bases between the two germline ends. CDR3 sequence: CASSLALLGETQYF. For the CDR3, the DNA is TGCGCCAGCAGCTTGGCCCTATTGGGCGAGACCCAGTACTTC.

V and J are TRBV9 and TRBJ1-5; 7 bases line up with TRBD1. Per germline, CDR1 SGDLS and CDR2 YYNGEE. After removal of 0 bases from V and 4 bases from J, the junction contained 4 bases not matched to a gene. The CDR3 is 15 amino acids. The chain's CDR3 is CASSVGGQANQPQHF. The DNA for the CDR3 is TGTGCCAGCAGCGTAGGAGGACAGGCGAATCAGCCCCAGCATTTT.

This chain connects TRBV19 to TRBJ2-7; TRBD1 might be the D (6 bases). Germline CDR1 and CDR2: LNHDA and SQIVND (reference sequence). This CDR3 region has 17 residues. Trimming removed 6 bases from V and 2 bases from J, with 23 bases in between. Written as DNA, the CDR3 is TGTGCCAGTAGCCAAGATCTCAGGGGCCACAGGCCCTACGAGCAGTACTTC. Its protein product is CASSQDLRGHRPYEQYF.

V gene TRBV2 combines with J gene TRBJ2-1; 12 nucleotides line up with TRBD2. Germline values: CDR1 SNHLY, CDR2 FYNNEI. V was clipped by 4 bases and J by 8 bases; unmatched bases: 12. This CDR3 region has 17 residues. The CDR3 DNA reads TGTGCCAGCAGTGGGTCGACTAGCGGGAGCCGGGGGGATGAGCAGTTCTTC. Translated: CASSGSTSGSRGDEQFF.

The chain recombines TRBV6-5 with TRBJ2-4; no clear D gene. With 0 bases removed from V and 2 bases from J, the gap between germline ends came to 8 bases. The CDR3 is made up of 15 amino acids. The V gene's germline CDR1 is MNHEY and CDR2 SVGAGI. This chain's CDR3 is CASSYSAESKNIQYF. The CDR3 region has the DNA TGTGCCAGCAGTTACTCGGCAGAATCCAAAAACATTCAGTACTTC.

The chain recombines TRBV6-1 with TRBJ1-5; TRBD1 aligns across 7 bases. This CDR3 comprises 15 residues. From germline, CDR1 is MNHNS and CDR2 SASEGT. With V trimmed by 3 bases and J by 4 bases, 6 bases remained unmatched. The CDR3 protein is CASSEGTVENQPQHF. CDR3 coding DNA: TGTGCCAGCAGTGAGGGGACAGTGGAGAATCAGCCCCAGCATTTT.

The CDR3 loop reads CAIRGQGEAFF. For the CDR3, the DNA is TGTGCCATCAGGGGACAGGGTGAAGCTTTCTTT. The gene calls are TRBV10-3 and TRBJ1-1, with 9 bases fitting TRBD1. CDR1 and CDR2 from the germline V gene are ENHRY and SYGVKD. The CDR3 extends over 11 amino acids. V shed 6 bases, J shed 7 bases, and the junction held 0 bases outside the gene matches.

CDR3 amino acids: CSVVSGGGIQYF. The DNA for the CDR3 is TGCAGCGTTGTATCCGGCGGGGGCATTCAGTACTTC. The chain couples TRBV29-1 to TRBJ2-4, with 7 bases matching TRBD2. CDR1 is SQVTM and CDR2 is ANQGSEA in the germline V gene. V lost 4 bases, J lost 9 bases, and 6 bases stayed unmatched. The CDR3 spans 12 residues. The full variable domain, rest sourced from reference TRBV29-1 and TRBJ2-4, is SAVISQKPSRDICQRGTSLTIQCQVDSQVTMMFWYRQQPGQSLTLIATANQGSEATYESGFVIDKFPISRPNLTFSTLTVSNMSPEDSSIYLCSVVSGGGIQYFGAGTRLSVL.

The rearrangement joins TRBV6-5 to TRBJ2-7; a possible D gene is TRBD2 (5 bases). The germline CDR1 and CDR2 sequences are MNHEY and SVGAGI. This CDR3 spans 15 amino acids. The ends were cut back, 2 bases at V and 3 bases at J, with 14 bases in the middle. This CDR3 is CASSYGPSSLYEQYF. CDR3 nucleotides: TGTGCCAGCAGTTACGGCCCTAGCAGTCTCTACGAGCAGTACTTC.

The gene calls are TRBV2 and TRBJ1-2; D call uncertain. CDR3 length: 12 residues. The germline V gene encodes CDR1 SNHLY and CDR2 FYNNEI. V was shortened by 3 bases and J by 4 bases, with 6 bases between the two germline ends. CDR3 loop: CASSERVYGYTF. The CDR3, as DNA: TGTGCCAGCAGTGAGCGGGTCTATGGCTACACCTTC. Based on the CDR3 plus reference TRBV2 and TRBJ1-2, the full variable domain is EPEVTQTPSHQVTQMGQEVILRCVPISNHLYFYWYRQILGQKVEFLVSFYNNEISEKSEIFDDQFSVERPDGSNFTLKIRSTKLEDSAMYFCASSERVYGYTFGSGTRLTVV.

The chain employs TRBV29-1 and TRBJ1-4; TRBD1 matches at 7 bases. The germline V gene has CDR1 SQVTM and CDR2 ANQGSEA. The CDR3 covers 12 residues. The CDR3 reads CTARGLGEKLFF. CDR3 nucleotides: TGCACCGCTAGGGGGCTAGGTGAAAAACTGTTTTTT.

The rearrangement uses TRBV7-9 and TRBJ1-6; 8 positions agree with TRBD1. V lost 1 base to trimming and J lost 7 bases; unmatched junction nucleotides: 3. CDR3 length: 15 amino acids. Germline V gene data show CDR1 as SEHNR and CDR2 as FQNEAQ (reference sequence). CDR3 sequence: CASSLETGENSPLHF. CDR3 in DNA: TGTGCCAGCAGCTTAGAGACAGGGGAGAATTCACCCCTCCACTTT. Variable domain in full (rest from reference TRBV7-9 and TRBJ1-6): DTGVSQNPRHKITKRGQNVTFRCDPISEHNRLYWYRQTLGQGPEFLTYFQNEAQLEKSRLLSDRFSAERPKGSFSTLEIQRTEQGDSAMYLCASSLETGENSPLHFGNGTRLTVT.

CDR3 DNA sequence: TGCGCCAGCAGTGGGTCGACTAGCGGGAGGGATGAGCAGTTCTTC. The encoded protein is CASSGSTSGRDEQFF. The chain combines TRBV10-1 with TRBJ2-1; 14 nucleotides agree with TRBD2. Germline CDR1 reads WNHNN; CDR2 reads SYGVQD (reference sequence). This CDR3 contains 15 residues. J lost 8 bases, V lost 4 bases, and 4 bases had no gene match.

The chain recombines TRBV10-2 with TRBJ2-3, with D perhaps TRBD2 (6 bases). The CDR3 has 12 residues. The germline V gene encodes CDR1 WSHSY and CDR2 SAAADI. Trimming shortened V by 6 bases and J by 14 bases, and 18 bases separated the two germline ends. The CDR3 loop is CASSPGEGLSYF. CDR3 DNA: TGCGCCAGCAGCCCGGGGGAAGGGCTGTCGTATTTT.

V is TRBV27 and J is TRBJ1-6, with 7 nucleotides matching TRBD1. Germline lookup yields CDR1 MNHEY and CDR2 SMNVEV (reference sequence). Trimming took 3 bases from V and 8 from J; bases not matched to a gene: 10. The CDR3 loop spans 16 amino acids. The CDR3 DNA reads as TGTGCCAGCAGTTTCCGACCCAGGGGGATACATTCACCCCTCCACTTT. Protein sequence: CASSFRPRGIHSPLHF.

The chain has TRBV7-8 and TRBJ1-1; 9 nucleotides match TRBD1. This CDR3 region has 14 residues. The V gene's germline CDR1 is SGHVS and CDR2 FQNEAQ. J gave up 7 bases and V 3 bases, and 6 bases lay outside the gene matches. This CDR3 is CASSFGTGTVEAFF. The CDR3 region has the DNA TGTGCCAGCAGCTTTGGGACAGGGACGGTTGAAGCTTTCTTT.

This clone was counted a single time. This chain connects TRBV6-1 to TRBJ1-2; unclear D gene. The germline V gene has CDR1 MNHNS and CDR2 SASEGT. Between the trimmed V and J ends, which lost 6 bases and 7 bases, there was a span of 15 bases. The CDR3 spans 13 residues. CDR3 in DNA: TGTGCCAGCAGAAGCCGGGAGACAACTGGCTACACCTTC. Translating gives CASRSRETTGYTF.

The J gene is TRBJ1-5, the V gene TRBV6-5; 7 bases agree with TRBD1. There are 14 residues in the CDR3. In germline, CDR1 is MNHEY, CDR2 SVGAGI. J gave up 6 bases and V 5 bases, and 7 bases lay outside the gene matches. Written as DNA, the CDR3 is TGTGCCAGCAGTGGCGACAGGGTGGGTCAGCCCCAGCATTTT. Its protein product is CASSGDRVGQPQHF.

The chain uses TRBV28 and TRBJ1-3; 7 bases match TRBD1. Germline loops: CDR1 MDHEN, CDR2 SYDVKM. Losses at the gene ends were 3 bases for V and 3 bases for J; bases not matched to a gene: 5. The CDR3 runs 15 residues. The CDR3 nucleotides are TGTGCCAGCAGTTTCGGGACAGCGGGTGGAAACACCATATATTTT. Protein: CASSFGTAGGNTIYF.